The text below deals with one T cell receptor (beta chain). The antigen is not known. One end of the junction is discordant with germline, which a read error may explain. This entry belongs to a study of cytomegalovirus exposure and HLA in healthy donors. Study conclusions and caveats: A later analysis linked a missense DCLRE1C variant to TCR beta V- and J-gene trimming. TCR beta sequences numbering 15,000 to 20,000 were associated with HLA alleles at 0.05 false discovery rate in a later analysis. Cytomegalovirus association was listed for 164 TCR beta chains.

Amplification used 60 Vbeta primers and 13 Jbeta primers. Method: immunoSEQ multiplex PCR; TCRdb's copy keeps in-frame clones and lacks some. This table has more than 120,000 clones, 75% to 85% appearing once. The CDR3 is 13 amino acids. CDR1 is SEHNR and CDR2 is FQNEAQ in the germline V gene (reference sequence). This clonotype originated in a woman aged 40 to 50 in good health and CMV-seropositive. The sequenced sample consisted of PBMCs. The chain uses TRBV7-9 and TRBJ1-4, with D uncertain. For the CDR3, the DNA is TGTTCCAGCAGCTGGCAGTTGAATGAAAAACTGTTTTTT. Translation: CSSSWQLNEKLFF.